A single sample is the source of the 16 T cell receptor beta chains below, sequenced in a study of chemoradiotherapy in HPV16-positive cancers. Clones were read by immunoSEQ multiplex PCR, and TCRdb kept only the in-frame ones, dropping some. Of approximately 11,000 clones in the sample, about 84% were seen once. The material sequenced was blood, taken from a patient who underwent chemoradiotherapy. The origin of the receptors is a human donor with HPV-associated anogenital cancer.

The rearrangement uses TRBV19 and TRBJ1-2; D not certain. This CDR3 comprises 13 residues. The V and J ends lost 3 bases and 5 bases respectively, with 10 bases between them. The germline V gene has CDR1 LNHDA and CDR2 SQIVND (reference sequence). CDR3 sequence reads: CASSMSGEYGYTF. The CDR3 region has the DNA TGTGCCAGTAGTATGAGCGGCGAGTATGGCTACACCTTC.

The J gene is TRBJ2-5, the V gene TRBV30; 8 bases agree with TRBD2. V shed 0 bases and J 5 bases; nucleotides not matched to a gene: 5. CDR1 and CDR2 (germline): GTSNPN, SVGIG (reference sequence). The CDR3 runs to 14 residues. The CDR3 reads CAWSVEAGEETQYF. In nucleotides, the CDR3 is TGTGCCTGGAGTGTTGAAGCGGGGGAGGAGACCCAGTACTTC.

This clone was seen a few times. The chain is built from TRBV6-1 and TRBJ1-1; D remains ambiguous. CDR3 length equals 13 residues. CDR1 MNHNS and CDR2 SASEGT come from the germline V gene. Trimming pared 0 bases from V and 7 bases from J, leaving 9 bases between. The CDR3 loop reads CASSEARGSEAFF. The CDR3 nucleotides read TGTGCCAGCAGTGAAGCTCGGGGAAGTGAAGCTTTCTTT.

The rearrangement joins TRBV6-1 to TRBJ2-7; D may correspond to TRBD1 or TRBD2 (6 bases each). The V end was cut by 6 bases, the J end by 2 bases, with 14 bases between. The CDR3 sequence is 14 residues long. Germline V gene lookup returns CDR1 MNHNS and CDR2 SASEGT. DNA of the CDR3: TGTGCCAGCAGCCGTGGTGGGGGGCCCTACGAGCAGTACTTC. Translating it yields CASSRGGGPYEQYF.

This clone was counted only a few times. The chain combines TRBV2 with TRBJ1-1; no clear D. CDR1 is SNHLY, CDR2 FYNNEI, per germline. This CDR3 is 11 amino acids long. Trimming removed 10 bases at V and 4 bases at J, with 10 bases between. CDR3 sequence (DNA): TGTGCCACCCGGCTACTCACTGAAGCTTTCTTT. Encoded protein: CATRLLTEAFF.

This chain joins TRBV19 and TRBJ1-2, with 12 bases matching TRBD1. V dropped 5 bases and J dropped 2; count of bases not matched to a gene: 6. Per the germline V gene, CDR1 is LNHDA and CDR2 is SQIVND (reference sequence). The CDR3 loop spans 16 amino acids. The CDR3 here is CASSVSGTGGNYGYTF. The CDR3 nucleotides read TGTGCCAGTAGTGTTTCCGGGACAGGGGGCAACTATGGCTACACCTTC.

The CDR3 is CASTRFGNTEAFF. DNA of the CDR3: TGTGCCAGCACCCGGTTTGGGAACACTGAAGCTTTCTTT. The genes are TRBV5-5 and TRBJ1-1, with D unclear. The CDR3 totals 13 residues. CDR1 and CDR2 from the germline V gene are SGHKS and YYEKEE (reference sequence). V was shortened by 6 bases and J by 1 base, with 10 bases between the two germline ends.

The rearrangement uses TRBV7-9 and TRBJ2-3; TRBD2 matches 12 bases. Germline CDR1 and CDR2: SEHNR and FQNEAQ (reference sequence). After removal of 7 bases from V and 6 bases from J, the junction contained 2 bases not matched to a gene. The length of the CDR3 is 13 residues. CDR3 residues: CASILAGGDTQYF. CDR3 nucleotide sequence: TGTGCCAGCATCCTAGCGGGGGGGGATACGCAGTATTTT.

The CDR3 protein is CASSTRTGGTGELFF. The CDR3 DNA reads TGTGCCAGCAGTACCCGGACAGGGGGAACCGGGGAGCTGTTTTTT. The V and J genes are TRBV6-1 and TRBJ2-2; 10 bases match TRBD1. J lost 5 bases, V lost 5 bases, and 5 bases had no gene match. The CDR3 length is 15 residues. In germline, CDR1 is MNHNS, CDR2 SASEGT.

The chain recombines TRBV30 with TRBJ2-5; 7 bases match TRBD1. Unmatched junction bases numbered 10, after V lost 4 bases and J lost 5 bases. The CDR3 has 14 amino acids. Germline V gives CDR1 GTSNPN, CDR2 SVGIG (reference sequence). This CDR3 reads CAWTPHGRGETQYF. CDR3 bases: TGTGCCTGGACCCCACATGGCAGGGGGGAGACCCAGTACTTC.

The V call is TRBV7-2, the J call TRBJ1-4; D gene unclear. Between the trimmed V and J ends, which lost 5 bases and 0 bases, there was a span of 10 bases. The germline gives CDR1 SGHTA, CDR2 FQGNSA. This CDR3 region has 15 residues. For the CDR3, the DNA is TGTGCCAGCAGCCCTTCGGTTGCAACTAATGAAAAACTGTTTTTT. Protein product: CASSPSVATNEKLFF.

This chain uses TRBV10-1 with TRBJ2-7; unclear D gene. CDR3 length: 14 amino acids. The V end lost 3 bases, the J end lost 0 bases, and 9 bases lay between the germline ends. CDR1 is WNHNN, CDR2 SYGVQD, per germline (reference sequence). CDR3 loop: CASSEAQSSYEQYF. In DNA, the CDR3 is TGCGCCAGCAGTGAAGCTCAAAGCTCCTACGAGCAGTACTTC.

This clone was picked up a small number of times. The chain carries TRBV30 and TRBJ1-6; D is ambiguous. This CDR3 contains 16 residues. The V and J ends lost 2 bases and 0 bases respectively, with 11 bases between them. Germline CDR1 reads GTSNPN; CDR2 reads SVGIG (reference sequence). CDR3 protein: CAWSRGSLSYNSPLHF. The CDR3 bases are TGTGCCTGGAGTAGAGGGTCGCTCTCCTATAATTCACCCCTCCACTTT. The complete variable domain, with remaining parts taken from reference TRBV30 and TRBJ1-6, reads SQTIHQWPATLVQPVGSPLSLECTVEGTSNPNLYWYRQAAGRGLQLLFYSVGIGQISSEVPQNLSASRPQDRQFILSSKKLLLSDSGFYLCAWSRGSLSYNSPLHFGNGTRLTVT.

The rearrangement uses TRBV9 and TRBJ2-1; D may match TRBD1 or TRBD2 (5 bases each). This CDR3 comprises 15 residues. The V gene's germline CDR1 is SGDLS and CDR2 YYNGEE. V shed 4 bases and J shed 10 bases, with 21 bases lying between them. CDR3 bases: TGTGCCAGCAGCATGGGACCCCTCAATTTGGGGGAGCAGTTCTTC. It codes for CASSMGPLNLGEQFF.

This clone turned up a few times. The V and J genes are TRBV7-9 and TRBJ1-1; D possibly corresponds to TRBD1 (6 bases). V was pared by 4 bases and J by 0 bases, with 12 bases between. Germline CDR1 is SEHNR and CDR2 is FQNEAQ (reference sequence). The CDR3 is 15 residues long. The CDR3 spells CASSSTGQLNTEAFF. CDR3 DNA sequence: TGTGCCAGCAGCTCCACCGGACAGTTGAACACTGAAGCTTTCTTT.

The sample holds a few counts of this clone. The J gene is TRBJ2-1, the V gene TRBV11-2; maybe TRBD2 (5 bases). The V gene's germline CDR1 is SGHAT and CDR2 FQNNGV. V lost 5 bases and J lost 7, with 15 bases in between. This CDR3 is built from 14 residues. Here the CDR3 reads CASSNRDRENEQFF. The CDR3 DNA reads TGTGCCAGCAGCAACCGGGATAGAGAGAATGAGCAGTTCTTC.